This TCR beta chain originates from a study of blood T cell repertoires in COVID-19. As for the study in general: PBMCs, B-cell-depleted T cells, or T cells provided the cDNA or gDNA that made up the material.

Only in-frame clones appear in the TCRdb table, and some are missing; sequencing was by immunoSEQ multiplex PCR. Among approximately 100,000 clones listed, around 75% were seen once. V gave up 2 bases and J gave up 0 bases; unmatched junction bases: 5. CDR1 and CDR2 from the germline V gene are SGHRS and YFSETQ. The CDR3 spans 18 residues. The clonotype originates from a human donor with acute or convalescent COVID-19. The donor label of this sample is uncertain. V usage is TRBV5-1 and J usage is TRBJ2-1; 13 bases match TRBD2. Sample: peripheral blood. DNA for the CDR3: TGCGCCAGCAGCTTCGGACTAGCGGGGGTCCTCTCCTACAATGAGCAGTTCTTC. This translates into CASSFGLAGVLSYNEQFF.